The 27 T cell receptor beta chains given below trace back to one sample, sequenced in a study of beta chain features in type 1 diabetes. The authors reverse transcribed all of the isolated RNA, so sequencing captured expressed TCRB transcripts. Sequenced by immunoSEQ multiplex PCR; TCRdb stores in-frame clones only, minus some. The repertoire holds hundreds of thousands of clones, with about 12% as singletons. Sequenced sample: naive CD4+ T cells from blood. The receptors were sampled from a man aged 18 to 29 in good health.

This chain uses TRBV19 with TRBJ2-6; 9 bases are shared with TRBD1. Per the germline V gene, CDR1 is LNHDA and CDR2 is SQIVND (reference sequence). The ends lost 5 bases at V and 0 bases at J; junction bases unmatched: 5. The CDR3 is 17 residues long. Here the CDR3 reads CASSSGQGTSGANVLTF. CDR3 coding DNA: TGTGCCAGTAGTTCGGGACAGGGAACCTCTGGGGCCAACGTCCTGACTTTC.

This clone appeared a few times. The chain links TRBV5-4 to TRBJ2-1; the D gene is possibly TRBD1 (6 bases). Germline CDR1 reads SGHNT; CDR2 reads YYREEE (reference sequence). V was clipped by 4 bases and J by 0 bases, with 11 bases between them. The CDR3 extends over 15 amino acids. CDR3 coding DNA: TGTGCCAGCAGCGAGGGACAAAGCTCCTACAATGAGCAGTTCTTC. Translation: CASSEGQSSYNEQFF.

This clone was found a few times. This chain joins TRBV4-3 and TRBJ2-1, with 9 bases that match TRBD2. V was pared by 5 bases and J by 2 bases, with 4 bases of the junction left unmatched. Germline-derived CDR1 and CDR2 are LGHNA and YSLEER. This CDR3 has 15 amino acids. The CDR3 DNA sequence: TGCGCCAGCAGCAAGACTAGCGGAACCTACAATGAGCAGTTCTTC. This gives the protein CASSKTSGTYNEQFF.

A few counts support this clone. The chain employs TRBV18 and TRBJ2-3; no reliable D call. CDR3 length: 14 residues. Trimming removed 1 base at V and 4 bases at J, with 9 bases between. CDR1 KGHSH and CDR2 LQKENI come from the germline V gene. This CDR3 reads CASSPRVEADTQYF. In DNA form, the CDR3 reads TGTGCCAGCTCACCACGGGTAGAGGCAGATACGCAGTATTTT.

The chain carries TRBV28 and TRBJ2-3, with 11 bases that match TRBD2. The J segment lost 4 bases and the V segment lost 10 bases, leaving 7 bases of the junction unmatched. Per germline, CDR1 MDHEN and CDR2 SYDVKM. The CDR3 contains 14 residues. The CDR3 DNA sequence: TGTGCCACCAATAGCGGGGGGGCTCCAGATACGCAGTATTTT. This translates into CATNSGGAPDTQYF.

CDR3 loop: CASSLTQTNSPLHF. As DNA, the CDR3 is TGTGCCAGCAGCTTAACACAGACCAATTCACCCCTCCACTTT. J is TRBJ1-6 and V is TRBV7-2, with D uncertain. Germline CDR1 SGHTA, CDR2 FQGNSA. This CDR3 is 14 amino acids long. The V gene lost 2 bases and the J gene lost 7 bases, with 9 bases spanning the gap.

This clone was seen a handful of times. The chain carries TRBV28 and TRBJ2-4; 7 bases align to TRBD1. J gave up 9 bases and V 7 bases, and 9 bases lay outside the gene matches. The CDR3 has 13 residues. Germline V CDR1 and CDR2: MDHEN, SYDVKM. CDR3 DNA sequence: TGTGCCAGCAACCAAGACAGGGTTCGCATTCAGTACTTC. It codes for CASNQDRVRIQYF.

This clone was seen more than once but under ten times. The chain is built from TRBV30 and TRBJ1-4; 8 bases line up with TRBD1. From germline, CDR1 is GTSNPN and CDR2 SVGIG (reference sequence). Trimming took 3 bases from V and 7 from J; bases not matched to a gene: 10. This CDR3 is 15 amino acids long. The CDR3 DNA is TGTGCCTGGAGCCTCGGGCAGGGGGCCGGTGAAAAACTGTTTTTT. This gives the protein CAWSLGQGAGEKLFF. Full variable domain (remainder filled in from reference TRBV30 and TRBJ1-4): SQTIHQWPATLVQPVGSPLSLECTVEGTSNPNLYWYRQAAGRGLQLLFYSVGIGQISSEVPQNLSASRPQDRQFILSSKKLLLSDSGFYLCAWSLGQGAGEKLFFGSGTQLSVL.

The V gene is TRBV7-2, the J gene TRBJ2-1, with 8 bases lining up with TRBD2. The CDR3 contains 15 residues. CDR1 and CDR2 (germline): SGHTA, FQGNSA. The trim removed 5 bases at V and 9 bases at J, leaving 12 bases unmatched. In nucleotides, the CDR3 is TGTGCCAGCAGCCAAGGGGGACTAGAGGACCGTGAGCAGTTCTTC. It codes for CASSQGGLEDREQFF.

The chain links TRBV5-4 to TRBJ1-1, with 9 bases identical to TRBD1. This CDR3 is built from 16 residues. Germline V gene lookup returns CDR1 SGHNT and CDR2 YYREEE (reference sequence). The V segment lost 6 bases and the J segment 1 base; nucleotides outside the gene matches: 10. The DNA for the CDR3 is TGTGCCAGCACCGACCGCCGACAGGGGGGGAACACTGAAGCTTTCTTT. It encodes CASTDRRQGGNTEAFF.

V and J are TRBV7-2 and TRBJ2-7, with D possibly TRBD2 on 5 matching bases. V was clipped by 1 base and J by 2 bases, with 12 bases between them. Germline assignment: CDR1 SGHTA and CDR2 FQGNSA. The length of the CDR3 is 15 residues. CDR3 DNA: TGTGCCAGCAGCTTAGGTTCCCAGGAGGCCTACGAGCAGTACTTC. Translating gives CASSLGSQEAYEQYF.

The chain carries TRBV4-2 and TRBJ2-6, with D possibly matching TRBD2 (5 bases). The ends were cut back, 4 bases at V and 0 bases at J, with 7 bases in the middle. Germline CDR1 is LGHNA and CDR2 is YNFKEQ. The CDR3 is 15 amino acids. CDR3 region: CASSLEVSGANVLTF. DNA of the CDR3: TGTGCCAGCAGCCTGGAGGTCTCTGGGGCCAACGTCCTGACTTTC.

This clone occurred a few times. The CDR3 DNA sequence: TGTGCCAGCAGCCGGACAGAGAACACCGGGGAGCTGTTTTTT. The encoded protein is CASSRTENTGELFF. The rearrangement joins TRBV7-9 to TRBJ2-2; D is possibly TRBD1 (6 bases). V lost 5 bases and J lost 1, with 8 bases in between. The CDR3 runs 14 residues. Germline V gene data show CDR1 as SEHNR and CDR2 as FQNEAQ (reference sequence).

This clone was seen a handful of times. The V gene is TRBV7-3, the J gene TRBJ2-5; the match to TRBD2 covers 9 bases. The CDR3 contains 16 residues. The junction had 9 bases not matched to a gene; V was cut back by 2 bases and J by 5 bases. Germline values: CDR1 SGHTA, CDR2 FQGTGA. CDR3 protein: CASSLLGLATPETQYF. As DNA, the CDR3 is TGTGCCAGCAGCTTATTGGGACTAGCTACCCCGGAGACCCAGTACTTC.

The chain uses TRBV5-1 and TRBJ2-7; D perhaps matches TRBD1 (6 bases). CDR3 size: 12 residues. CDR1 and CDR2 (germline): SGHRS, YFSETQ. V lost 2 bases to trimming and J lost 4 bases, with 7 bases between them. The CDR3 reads CASSFQGYEQYF. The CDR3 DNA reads TGCGCCAGCAGCTTCCAGGGGTACGAGCAGTACTTC.

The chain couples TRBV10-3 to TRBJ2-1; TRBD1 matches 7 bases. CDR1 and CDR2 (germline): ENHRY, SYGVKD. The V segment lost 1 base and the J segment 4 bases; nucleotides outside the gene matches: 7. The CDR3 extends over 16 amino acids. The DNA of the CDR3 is TGTGCCATCAGTGAGTTCGACAGGGTGGGGTACAATGAGCAGTTCTTC. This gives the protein CAISEFDRVGYNEQFF.

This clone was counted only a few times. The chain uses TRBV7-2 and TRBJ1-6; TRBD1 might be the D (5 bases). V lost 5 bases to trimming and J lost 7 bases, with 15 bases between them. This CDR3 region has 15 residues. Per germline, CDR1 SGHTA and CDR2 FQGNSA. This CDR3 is CASSVRVPPNSPLHF. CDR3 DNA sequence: TGTGCCAGCAGCGTCAGGGTTCCCCCCAATTCACCCCTCCACTTT.

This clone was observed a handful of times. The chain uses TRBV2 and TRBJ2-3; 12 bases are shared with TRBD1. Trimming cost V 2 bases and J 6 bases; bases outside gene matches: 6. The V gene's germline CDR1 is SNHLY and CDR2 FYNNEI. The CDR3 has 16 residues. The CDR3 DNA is TGTGCCAGCAGTGAAATTGGGACAGGGGGCTGGGATACGCAGTATTTT. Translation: CASSEIGTGGWDTQYF. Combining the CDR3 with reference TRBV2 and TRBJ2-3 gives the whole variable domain EPEVTQTPSHQVTQMGQEVILRCVPISNHLYFYWYRQILGQKVEFLVSFYNNEISEKSEIFDDQFSVERPDGSNFTLKIRSTKLEDSAMYFCASSEIGTGGWDTQYFGPGTRLTVL.

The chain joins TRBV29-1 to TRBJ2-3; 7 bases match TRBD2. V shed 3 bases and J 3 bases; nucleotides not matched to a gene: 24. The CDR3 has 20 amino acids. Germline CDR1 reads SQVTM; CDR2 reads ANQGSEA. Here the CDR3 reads CSVETQTLQRESIPTDTQYF. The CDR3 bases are TGCAGCGTTGAGACACAAACACTCCAGCGGGAAAGTATTCCTACAGATACGCAGTATTTT.

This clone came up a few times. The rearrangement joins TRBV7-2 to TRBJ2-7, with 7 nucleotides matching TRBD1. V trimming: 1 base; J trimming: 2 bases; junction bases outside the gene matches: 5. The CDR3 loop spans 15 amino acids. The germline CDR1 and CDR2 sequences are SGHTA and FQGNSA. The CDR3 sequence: CASSLGSGTAYEQYF. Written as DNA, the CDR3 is TGTGCCAGCAGCTTAGGCTCTGGGACAGCCTACGAGCAGTACTTC.

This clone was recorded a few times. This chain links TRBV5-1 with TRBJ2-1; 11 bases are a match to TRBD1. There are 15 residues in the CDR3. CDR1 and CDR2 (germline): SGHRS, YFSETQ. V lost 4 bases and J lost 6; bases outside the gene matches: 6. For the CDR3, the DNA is TGCGCCAGCAGCCCAGGACAGGGGGCAGGCAATGAGCAGTTCTTC. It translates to CASSPGQGAGNEQFF.

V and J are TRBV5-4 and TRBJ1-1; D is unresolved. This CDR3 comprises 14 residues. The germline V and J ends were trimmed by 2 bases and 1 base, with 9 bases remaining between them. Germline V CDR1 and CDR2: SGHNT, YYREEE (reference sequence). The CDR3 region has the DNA TGTGCCAGCAGCTTACCCCCAGGGAACACTGAAGCTTTCTTT. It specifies CASSLPPGNTEAFF.

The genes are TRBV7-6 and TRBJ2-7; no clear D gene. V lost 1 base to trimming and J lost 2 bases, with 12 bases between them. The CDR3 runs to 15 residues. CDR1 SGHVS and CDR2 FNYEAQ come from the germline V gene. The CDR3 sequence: CASSLVSRRAYEQYF. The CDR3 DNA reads TGTGCCAGCAGCTTAGTCTCCAGGCGTGCCTACGAGCAGTACTTC.

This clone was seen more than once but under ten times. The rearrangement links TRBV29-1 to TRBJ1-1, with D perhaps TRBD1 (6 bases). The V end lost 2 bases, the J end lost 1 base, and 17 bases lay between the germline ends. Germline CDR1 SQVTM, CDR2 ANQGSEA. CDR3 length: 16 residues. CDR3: CSVETRGQWGNTEAFF. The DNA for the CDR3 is TGCAGCGTTGAAACCCGTGGACAGTGGGGGAACACTGAAGCTTTCTTT.

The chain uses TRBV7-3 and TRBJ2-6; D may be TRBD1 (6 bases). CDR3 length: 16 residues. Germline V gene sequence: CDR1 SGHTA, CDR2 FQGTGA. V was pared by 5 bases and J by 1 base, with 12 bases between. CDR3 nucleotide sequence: TGTGCCAGCAGCGGAGACAGGATTTCTGGGGCCAACGTCCTGACTTTC. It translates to CASSGDRISGANVLTF. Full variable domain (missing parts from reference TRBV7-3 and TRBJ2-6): GAGVSQTPSNKVTEKGKYVELRCDPISGHTALYWYRQSLGQGPEFLIYFQGTGAADDSGLPNDRFFAVRPEGSVSTLKIQRTERGDSAVYLCASSGDRISGANVLTFGAGSRLTVL.

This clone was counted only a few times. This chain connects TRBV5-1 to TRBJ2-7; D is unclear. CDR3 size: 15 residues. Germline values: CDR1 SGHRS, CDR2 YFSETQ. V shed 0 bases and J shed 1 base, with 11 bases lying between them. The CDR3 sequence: CASSLAGTLSYEQYF. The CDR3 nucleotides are TGCGCCAGCAGCTTGGCGGGTACCCTATCCTACGAGCAGTACTTC.

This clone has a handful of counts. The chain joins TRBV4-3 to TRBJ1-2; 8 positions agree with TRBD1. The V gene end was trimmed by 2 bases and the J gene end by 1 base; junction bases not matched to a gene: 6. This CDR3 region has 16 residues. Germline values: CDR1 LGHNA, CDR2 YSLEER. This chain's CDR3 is CASSQLTGGSNYGYTF. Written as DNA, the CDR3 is TGCGCCAGCAGCCAACTTACAGGGGGGAGTAACTATGGCTACACCTTC.